The sequence of this TCR beta chain was determined in a study of human T cells and chemical hapten exposure. TCRdb independently ran MiXCR on the RACE reads; one entry per CDR3 protein. The data hold 35,000 to 50,000 distinct CDR3 sequences, with roughly a tenth observed a single time. Time point specified: pre-sensitization, week 0. Indicated treatment: therapeutic diphenylcyclopropenone sensitization with weekly scalp DPC. Total RNA extraction was carried out from unfractionated whole blood. The CDR3 covers 16 residues. Germline-derived CDR1 and CDR2 are MNHNS and SASEGT. V shed 6 bases, J shed 2 bases, and the junction held 7 bases outside the gene matches. This clonotype was counted many times.

This material consisted of whole blood, taken in connection with sensitization to the hapten diphenylcyclopropenone (DPC). The receptor comes from a man between 25 and 39 years old with alopecia areata. Some clones in this sample may be carry-over from other donors' samples. V usage is TRBV6-1 and J usage is TRBJ2-7, with 13 bases fitting TRBD2. The chain's CDR3 is CASSPLGLAGTYEQYV. The CDR3 bases are TGTGCCAGCAGCCCTTTGGGACTAGCGGGGACCTACGAGCAGTACGTC.